This T cell receptor beta chain was identified during a study of technical replicates of blood from a few donors. Trimming took 5 bases from V and 1 from J, leaving 8 bases between them. Germline V gene sequence: CDR1 SQVTM, CDR2 ANQGSEA. The CDR3 is made up of 12 amino acids. TCRdb's table, derived via immunoSEQ multiplex PCR, lists solely in-frame clones and lacks some. The table lists approximately 70,000 clones, over 80% of them singletons, with about 0.4% in the top ten. Sequenced material: T cells isolated from PBMCs. The rearrangement uses TRBV29-1 and TRBJ1-1, with a weak D call TRBD1 (5 bases). This TCR came from a human donor in good health. CDR3 in amino acids: CSVLQGNTEAFF. In DNA, the CDR3 is TGCAGCGTTCTCCAGGGGAACACTGAAGCTTTCTTT. Supplemented by reference TRBV29-1 and TRBJ1-1, the full variable domain reads SAVISQKPSRDICQRGTSLTIQCQVDSQVTMMFWYRQQPGQSLTLIATANQGSEATYESGFVIDKFPISRPNLTFSTLTVSNMSPEDSSIYLCSVLQGNTEAFFGQGTRLTVV.